These 7 T cell receptor beta chains were all obtained from the same sample, sequenced in a study of cytomegalovirus exposure and HLA in healthy donors. Researchers ran the PCR with 60 Vbeta and 13 Jbeta primers. Produced via immunoSEQ multiplex PCR; TCRdb's table is partial and in-frame only. The sample has roughly 160,000 clones; 65% to 80% are singletons. The sequenced sample consisted of PBMCs. The receptors stem from a man aged 40-55 years in good health and CMV-seronegative.

DNA for the CDR3: TGCGCCAGCAGCGCCGGGACAGGGGGCTTGGAGACCCAGTACTTC. This sequence encodes CASSAGTGGLETQYF. The V gene is TRBV5-1, the J gene TRBJ2-5; 12 bases are shared with TRBD1. This CDR3 region has 15 residues. The V segment lost 4 bases and the J segment 5 bases; nucleotides outside the gene matches: 6. Germline lookup yields CDR1 SGHRS and CDR2 YFSETQ. The variable domain in full, completed from reference TRBV5-1 and TRBJ2-5, reads KAGVTQTPRYLIKTRGQQVTLSCSPISGHRSVSWYQQTPGQGLQFLFEYFSETQRNKGNFPGRFSGRQFSNSRSEMNVSTLELGDSALYLCASSAGTGGLETQYFGPGTRLLVL.

In this sample, this clone turned up a few times. V usage is TRBV23-1 and J usage is TRBJ2-5; maybe TRBD1 (5 bases). TRBV23-1 is noted as an ORF with a role that remains uncertain. The CDR3 sequence is 13 residues long. V dropped 7 bases and J dropped 2 bases, with 11 bases sitting between them. The CDR3 DNA is TGCGCCAGCACGTCAGACAGACAAGAGACCCAGTACTTC. Its protein product is CASTSDRQETQYF.

V and J are TRBV15 and TRBJ1-1, with TRBD1 matching 7 bases. Germline CDR1 LNHNV, CDR2 YYDKDF (reference sequence). J gave up 4 bases and V 3 bases, and 5 bases lay outside the gene matches. The CDR3 has 14 amino acids. The CDR3 coding sequence is TGTGCCACCAGCAGCCAGGGGGAAATCACTGAAGCTTTCTTT. Residues: CATSSQGEITEAFF.

DNA for the CDR3: TGTGCCAGTAGTACTCGACAGGGGGCAACCGGGGAGCTGTTTTTT. Translating it yields CASSTRQGATGELFF. The chain couples TRBV19 to TRBJ2-2; 10 bases agree with TRBD1. Germline V gene lookup returns CDR1 LNHDA and CDR2 SQIVND (reference sequence). The length of the CDR3 is 15 residues. J was trimmed by 5 bases and V by 4 bases; bases with no gene match: 4.

The chain is built from TRBV5-8 and TRBJ2-5; the D is unclear. The CDR3 is 13 amino acids. The germline CDR1 and CDR2 sequences are SGHTS and YDEGEE. V was trimmed by 2 bases and J by 5 bases, leaving 10 bases between them. In nucleotides, the CDR3 is TGTGCCAGCAGCTTAGCACTCGCCGAGACCCAGTACTTC. This encodes CASSLALAETQYF.

This rearrangement joins TRBV28 to TRBJ2-1; 7 positions match TRBD2. The length of the CDR3 is 15 residues. Germline V CDR1 and CDR2: MDHEN, SYDVKM. The V gene end was trimmed by 5 bases and the J gene end by 4 bases; junction bases not matched to a gene: 8. CDR3 residues: CASSAGGGAYNEQFF. CDR3 sequence (DNA): TGTGCCAGCAGTGCCGGGGGAGGGGCGTACAATGAGCAGTTCTTC.

The chain has TRBV30 and TRBJ1-4; D is ambiguous. V lost 2 bases, J lost 8 bases, and 9 bases lay in between. Germline V gene data show CDR1 as GTSNPN and CDR2 as SVGIG (reference sequence). This CDR3 contains 12 residues. The CDR3 region is CAWSSLGEKLFF. In DNA form, the CDR3 reads TGTGCCTGGAGTAGTCTGGGCGAAAAACTGTTTTTT.